The 12 T cell receptor beta chains presented below share a single source sample, sequenced in a study of Tregs in tolerant kidney transplant recipients. Only in-frame clones appear in the TCRdb table, and some are missing; sequencing was by immunoSEQ multiplex PCR. This sample carries tens of thousands of clones, roughly 92% of them seen once, and the ten largest clones take over 4%. Source material: CD8+ T cells from blood. These receptors originate from a human donor in good health.

This clone showed up just once. This sequence joins TRBV7-6 and TRBJ2-1, with D perhaps matching TRBD2 (6 bases). The CDR3 runs 16 residues. Deletions cut 5 bases from V and 7 bases from J, with 21 bases between. The germline V gene encodes CDR1 SGHVS and CDR2 FNYEAQ. In DNA, the CDR3 is TGTGCCAGCAGCCCCCGCTTTGCGGGGAAAGAAAATGAGCAGTTCTTC. Residues: CASSPRFAGKENEQFF.

The V call is TRBV27, the J call TRBJ2-1, with TRBD2 matching 8 bases. Per the germline V gene, CDR1 is MNHEY and CDR2 is SMNVEV (reference sequence). The CDR3 is made up of 18 amino acids. The V gene end was trimmed by 5 bases and the J gene end by 1 base; junction bases not matched to a gene: 13. As DNA, the CDR3 is TGTGCCAGCAGTGTCACTAGCGGATACACCCATTCCTACAATGAGCAGTTCTTC. Its protein product is CASSVTSGYTHSYNEQFF.

The chain employs TRBV7-6 and TRBJ1-1; 7 bases line up with TRBD1. The CDR3 runs 16 residues. Germline V gives CDR1 SGHVS, CDR2 FNYEAQ. V gave up 4 bases and J gave up 11 bases; unmatched junction bases: 19. In nucleotides, the CDR3 is TGTGCCAGCAGCTCAGGACAGGAGAAGGAGGGTGGAGGGGCTTTCTTT. Protein product: CASSSGQEKEGGGAFF.

V usage is TRBV19 and J usage is TRBJ2-6; D is uncertain. In germline, CDR1 is LNHDA, CDR2 SQIVND (reference sequence). This CDR3 spans 16 amino acids. The V end lost 7 bases, the J end lost 2 bases, and 15 bases lay between the germline ends. The CDR3 DNA follows: TGTGCCAGTAAGGGCTCCCTTATGGCTGGGGCCAACGTCCTGACTTTC. This encodes CASKGSLMAGANVLTF.

The chain couples TRBV7-9 to TRBJ2-7; 10 nucleotides line up with TRBD2. V lost 5 bases and J lost 1; bases outside the gene matches: 5. The CDR3 totals 15 residues. Germline values: CDR1 SEHNR, CDR2 FQNEAQ (reference sequence). For the CDR3, the DNA is TGTGCCAGCAGCCCCACTAGCGGGGAATCCTACGAGCAGTACTTC. Translated, it gives CASSPTSGESYEQYF.

A single count supports this clone. The rearrangement joins TRBV2 to TRBJ2-6; no clear D gene. The length of the CDR3 is 15 residues. Germline V gene lookup returns CDR1 SNHLY and CDR2 FYNNEI. Deletions cut 6 bases from V and 0 bases from J, with 9 bases between. The CDR3 DNA sequence: TGTGCCAGCAGAACACCGGACTCTGGGGCCAACGTCCTGACTTTC. Protein: CASRTPDSGANVLTF.

Here the CDR3 reads CASSLGQVNEQFF. DNA for the CDR3: TGTGCCAGCAGCTTGGGGCAGGTCAATGAGCAGTTCTTC. The chain links TRBV5-6 to TRBJ2-1, with D unclear. This CDR3 is 13 amino acids long. The germline V gene encodes CDR1 SGHDT and CDR2 YYEEEE. V lost 0 bases and J 6 bases, leaving 7 bases between the germline ends.

The V and J genes are TRBV30 and TRBJ2-7; 13 bases map to TRBD2. V trimming: 0 bases; J trimming: 1 base; junction bases outside the gene matches: 3. The CDR3 covers 16 residues. Germline V lookup: CDR1 GTSNPN, CDR2 SVGIG (reference sequence). CDR3 loop: CAWSVGTSGASYEQYF. The DNA for the CDR3 is TGTGCCTGGAGTGTAGGGACTAGCGGGGCGTCCTACGAGCAGTACTTC. The variable domain in full, completed from reference TRBV30 and TRBJ2-7, reads SQTIHQWPATLVQPVGSPLSLECTVEGTSNPNLYWYRQAAGRGLQLLFYSVGIGQISSEVPQNLSASRPQDRQFILSSKKLLLSDSGFYLCAWSVGTSGASYEQYFGPGTRLTVT.

The rearrangement uses TRBV5-6 and TRBJ2-7, with D possibly TRBD2 on 5 matching bases. Trimming pared 3 bases from V and 2 bases from J, leaving 18 bases between. The CDR3 contains 16 residues. The V gene's germline CDR1 is SGHDT and CDR2 YYEEEE. Here the CDR3 DNA reads TGTGCCAGCAGCTCACCGGTCGGGATAGCCGCCTACGAGCAGTACTTC. Its protein product is CASSSPVGIAAYEQYF.

This clone was recorded only once. V gene TRBV11-2 combines with J gene TRBJ1-4; the D gene is possibly TRBD1 (5 bases). Per germline, CDR1 SGHAT and CDR2 FQNNGV. V lost 4 bases, J lost 5 bases, and 14 bases lay in between. This CDR3 is 15 amino acids long. The DNA for the CDR3 is TGTGCCAGCAGCTCCGGGGGATGGCAAAATGAAAAACTGTTTTTT. Its protein product is CASSSGGWQNEKLFF.

The chain carries TRBV7-8 and TRBJ2-1; 10 nucleotides match TRBD2. Germline loops: CDR1 SGHVS, CDR2 FQNEAQ. After removal of 4 bases from V and 6 bases from J, the junction contained 6 bases not matched to a gene. The CDR3 extends over 15 amino acids. The CDR3 DNA reads TGTGCCAGCAGCTCGTTCAGCGGGAGGGCCAATGAGCAGTTCTTC. Amino acids: CASSSFSGRANEQFF. Variable domain in full (rest from reference TRBV7-8 and TRBJ2-1): GAGVSQSPRYKVAKRGQDVALRCDPISGHVSLFWYQQALGQGPEFLTYFQNEAQLDKSGLPSDRFFAERPEGSVSTLKIQRTQQEDSAVYLCASSSFSGRANEQFFGPGTRLTVL.

J is TRBJ2-1 and V is TRBV13; 13 positions agree with TRBD2. Germline V CDR1 and CDR2: PRHDT, FYEKMQ (reference sequence). The CDR3 is 14 amino acids. Germline trimming cut 8 bases from V and 12 bases from J; bases unmatched to any gene: 10. CDR3 residues: CASPGTSGTLGQFF. The CDR3 DNA reads TGTGCCAGCCCCGGGACTAGCGGGACTTTGGGGCAGTTCTTC.